The 5 T cell receptor beta chains below were found in one sample sequenced in a study of cytomegalovirus exposure and HLA in healthy donors. This PCR relied on a set of 60 Vbeta primers and 13 Jbeta primers. Libraries were prepared by immunoSEQ multiplex PCR; TCRdb keeps only in-frame clonotypes and omits some of them. The sample includes some 180,000 clones, 77% of them seen just once. Sequenced material: PBMCs. All receptors come from a woman aged 60-75 years in good health and CMV-seropositive.

J is TRBJ2-2 and V is TRBV6-5, with unresolved D. Germline V lookup: CDR1 MNHEY, CDR2 SVGAGI. The CDR3 extends over 13 amino acids. V lost 6 bases and J 1 base, leaving 6 bases between the germline ends. CDR3 amino acids: CASRARNTGELFF. The DNA of the CDR3 is TGTGCCAGCAGAGCTCGGAACACCGGGGAGCTGTTTTTT.

This clone has a handful of counts. The V and J genes are TRBV5-1 and TRBJ2-3; the match to TRBD2 covers 8 bases. This CDR3 has 18 residues. The V gene end was trimmed by 0 bases and the J gene end by 2 bases; junction bases not matched to a gene: 11. Germline CDR1 and CDR2: SGHRS and YFSETQ. DNA for the CDR3: TGCGCCAGCAGCTTGGGCCTGTTCGGGAGGGCCAACACAGATACGCAGTATTTT. It codes for CASSLGLFGRANTDTQYF. Full variable domain (missing parts from reference TRBV5-1 and TRBJ2-3): KAGVTQTPRYLIKTRGQQVTLSCSPISGHRSVSWYQQTPGQGLQFLFEYFSETQRNKGNFPGRFSGRQFSNSRSEMNVSTLELGDSALYLCASSLGLFGRANTDTQYFGPGTRLTVL.

This clone was counted between two and nine times. The chain links TRBV9 to TRBJ2-1; D is ambiguous. The CDR3 runs to 15 residues. The germline V gene has CDR1 SGDLS and CDR2 YYNGEE. Trimming pared 0 bases from V and 0 bases from J, leaving 7 bases between. The CDR3 region is CASSVGVSSYNEQFF. For the CDR3, the DNA is TGTGCCAGCAGCGTAGGAGTTAGCTCCTACAATGAGCAGTTCTTC.

V and J are TRBV7-2 and TRBJ2-7; TRBD1 is a possible D gene (5 bases). The CDR3 contains 14 residues. The germline V and J ends were trimmed by 1 base and 1 base, with 8 bases remaining between them. The germline CDR1 and CDR2 sequences are SGHTA and FQGNSA. The CDR3 sequence: CASSLGTISYEQYF. CDR3 sequence (DNA): TGTGCCAGCAGCTTAGGGACAATATCCTACGAGCAGTACTTC. Variable domain in full (rest from reference TRBV7-2 and TRBJ2-7): GAGVSQSPSNKVTEKGKDVELRCDPISGHTALYWYRQSLGQGLEFLIYFQGNSAPDKSGLPSDRFSAERTGGSVSTLTIQRTQQEDSAVYLCASSLGTISYEQYFGPGTRLTVT.

The chain links TRBV5-1 to TRBJ2-3; the match to TRBD2 covers 7 bases. V lost 4 bases to trimming and J lost 2 bases; unmatched junction nucleotides: 10. Germline assignment: CDR1 SGHRS and CDR2 YFSETQ. The length of the CDR3 is 16 residues. CDR3 residues: CASSLAVGGDTDTQYF. The CDR3, as DNA: TGCGCCAGCAGCCTGGCCGTGGGGGGGGACACAGATACGCAGTATTTT.